The 6 T cell receptor beta chains in this list originate from one sample, sequenced in a study of blood T cell repertoires in COVID-19. Sequencing used immunoSEQ multiplex PCR; TCRdb keeps in-frame clones, though not all of them. The sample consists of roughly 34,000 clones, 90% of them appearing once. Sequencing was done on a sample of peripheral blood. All receptors come from a man aged 60-69 years with active COVID-19.

The CDR3 DNA follows: TGTGCCAGCAGCGCCCGGGACTACTACACAGATACGCAGTATTTT. Translated: CASSARDYYTDTQYF. The chain carries TRBV9 and TRBJ2-3; 7 nucleotides align to TRBD2. Looked up from germline, CDR1 is SGDLS and CDR2 is YYNGEE. This CDR3 comprises 15 residues. The V gene end was trimmed by 3 bases and the J gene end by 2 bases; junction bases not matched to a gene: 6.

This rearrangement joins TRBV28 to TRBJ2-5; possible D gene TRBD1, 5 bases. This CDR3 spans 14 amino acids. Trimming shortened V by 7 bases and J by 5 bases, and 17 bases separated the two germline ends. The V gene's germline CDR1 is MDHEN and CDR2 SYDVKM. The CDR3, as DNA: TGTGCCAGCACCTCATGGGGCACCGGGGAGACCCAGTACTTC. Protein product: CASTSWGTGETQYF.

The rearrangement joins TRBV27 to TRBJ2-2; 8 nucleotides line up with TRBD1. The CDR3 is 15 amino acids. CDR1 and CDR2 (germline): MNHEY, SMNVEV (reference sequence). The V gene end was trimmed by 5 bases and the J gene end by 7 bases; junction bases not matched to a gene: 9. The DNA for the CDR3 is TGTGCCAGCAGTCGACAGGGGAGGTACGGCGGGGAGCTGTTTTTT. Protein product: CASSRQGRYGGELFF.

V gene TRBV6-6 combines with J gene TRBJ1-2, with a tentative D call TRBD1 (6 bases). CDR3 size: 12 residues. Trimming took off 7 bases at V and 7 bases at J, with 13 bases between the two ends. Looked up from germline, CDR1 is MNHNY and CDR2 is SVGAGI (reference sequence). CDR3 sequence: CASNQGLGGYTF. The CDR3 coding sequence is TGTGCCAGCAACCAGGGGTTGGGTGGCTACACCTTC.

V gene TRBV10-3 combines with J gene TRBJ2-3; D is unclear. The CDR3 totals 14 residues. Germline CDR1 reads ENHRY; CDR2 reads SYGVKD. With 1 base removed from V and 4 bases from J, the gap between germline ends came to 9 bases. The CDR3, as DNA: TGTGCCATCAGTGAGTTAAGCGCCGCAGATACGCAGTATTTT. It encodes CAISELSAADTQYF.

The chain carries TRBV23-1 and TRBJ2-2, with a possible D match to TRBD1 (6 bases). TRBV23-1 belongs to the ORF category, with a function that is uncertain. V shed 4 bases and J shed 0 bases, with 21 bases lying between them. The CDR3 has 19 residues. The chain's CDR3 is CASSPRPRQDASNTGELFF. The CDR3 DNA follows: TGCGCCAGCAGTCCCCGACCGCGACAGGACGCTTCGAACACCGGGGAGCTGTTTTTT.